The clone carrying this TCR beta chain was found a few times. The data were taken from a study of T cell responses to AZD1222 COVID-19 vaccine. The protocol was immunoSEQ multiplex PCR, while the TCRdb copy is restricted to in-frame clones and leaves out a portion. This sample has around 96,000 clones, with 70% to 90% found just once. The CDR3 is 12 residues long. Germline values: CDR1 SGHAT, CDR2 FQNNGV. Trimming left V 5 bases short and J 2 bases short, with 5 bases between. This TCR derives from an adult who received the AZD1222 COVID-19 vaccine. The rearrangement uses TRBV11-2 and TRBJ2-3; D unresolved. Sequenced here: peripheral blood, sampled 28 days after the second AZD1222 dose. This chain's CDR3 is CASSVLTDTQYF. CDR3 DNA: TGTGCCAGCAGCGTGCTCACAGATACGCAGTATTTT.